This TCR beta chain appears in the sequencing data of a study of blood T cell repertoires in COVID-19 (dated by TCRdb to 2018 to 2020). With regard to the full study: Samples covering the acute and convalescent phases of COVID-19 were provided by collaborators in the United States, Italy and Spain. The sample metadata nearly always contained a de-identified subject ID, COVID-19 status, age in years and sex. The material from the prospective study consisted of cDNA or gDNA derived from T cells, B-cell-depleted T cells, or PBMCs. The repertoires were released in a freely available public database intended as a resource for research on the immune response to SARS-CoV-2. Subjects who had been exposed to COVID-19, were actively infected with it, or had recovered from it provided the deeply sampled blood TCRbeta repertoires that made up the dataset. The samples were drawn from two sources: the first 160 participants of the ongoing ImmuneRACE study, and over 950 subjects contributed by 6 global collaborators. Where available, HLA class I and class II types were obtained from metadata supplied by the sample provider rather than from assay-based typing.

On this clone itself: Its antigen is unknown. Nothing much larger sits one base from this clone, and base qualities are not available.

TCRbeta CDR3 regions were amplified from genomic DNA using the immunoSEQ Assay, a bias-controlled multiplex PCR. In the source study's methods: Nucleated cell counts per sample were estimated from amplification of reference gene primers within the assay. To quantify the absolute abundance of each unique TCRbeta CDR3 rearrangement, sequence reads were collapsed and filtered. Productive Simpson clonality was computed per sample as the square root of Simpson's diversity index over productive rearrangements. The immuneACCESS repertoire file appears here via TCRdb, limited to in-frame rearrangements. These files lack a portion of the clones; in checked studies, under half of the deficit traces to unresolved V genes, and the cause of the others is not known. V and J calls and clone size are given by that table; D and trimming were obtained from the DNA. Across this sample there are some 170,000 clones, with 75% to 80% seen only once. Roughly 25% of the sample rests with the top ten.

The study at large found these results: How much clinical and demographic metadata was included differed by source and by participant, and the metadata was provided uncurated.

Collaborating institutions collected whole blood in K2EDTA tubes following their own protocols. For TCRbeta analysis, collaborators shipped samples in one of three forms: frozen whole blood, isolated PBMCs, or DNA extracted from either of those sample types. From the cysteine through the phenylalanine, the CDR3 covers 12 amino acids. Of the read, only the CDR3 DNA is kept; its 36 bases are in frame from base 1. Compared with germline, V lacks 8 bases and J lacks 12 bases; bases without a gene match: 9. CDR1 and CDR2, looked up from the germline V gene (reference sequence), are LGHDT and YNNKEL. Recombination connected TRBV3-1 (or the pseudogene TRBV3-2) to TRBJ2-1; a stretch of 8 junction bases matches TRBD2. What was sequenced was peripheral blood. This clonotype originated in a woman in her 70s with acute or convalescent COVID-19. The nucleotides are TGTGCCAGCGGGTCTAGCGGGTTCGCGCAGTTCTTC. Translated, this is CASGSSGFAQFF.